The 6 T cell receptor beta chains below come from one sample, sequenced in a study of T cell responses to AZD1222 COVID-19 vaccine. Profiled with immunoSEQ multiplex PCR; TCRdb holds only in-frame clones, not every one. The table lists about 99,000 clones, 88% of them singletons. Sequencing used peripheral blood, obtained on day 0 of AZD1222 vaccination. These receptors originate from an adult in good health.

This rearrangement joins TRBV12-3 or TRBV12-4 to TRBJ2-5; D gene uncertain. V was clipped by 1 base and J by 5 bases, with 8 bases between them. This CDR3 is built from 13 residues. CDR3 residues: CASSLGPWETQYF. CDR3 sequence (DNA): TGTGCCAGCAGTTTAGGCCCCTGGGAGACCCAGTACTTC.

V is TRBV27 and J is TRBJ1-2, with 9 bases lining up with TRBD1. The CDR3 runs to 16 residues. After removal of 6 bases from V and 3 bases from J, the junction contained 11 bases not matched to a gene. Germline V CDR1 and CDR2: MNHEY, SMNVEV (reference sequence). In DNA form, the CDR3 reads TGTGCCAGCAGCGACCACGGGAGGACAGGGGACTATGGCTACACCTTC. Its translation: CASSDHGRTGDYGYTF.

The chain couples TRBV10-3 to TRBJ2-2; D gene uncertain. Trimming removed 5 bases from V and 3 bases from J, with 13 bases in between. CDR1 and CDR2 from the germline V gene are ENHRY and SYGVKD. The CDR3 has 15 residues. The CDR3 bases are TGTGCCATCAGTCAGGTTGCTGGAGACACCGGGGAGCTGTTTTTT. This translates into CAISQVAGDTGELFF.

The CDR3 sequence: CASSSGGRSGNTIYF. In DNA form, the CDR3 reads TGTGCCAGCAGTTCGGGGGGCAGGTCTGGAAACACCATATATTTT. This chain uses TRBV28 with TRBJ1-3, with D perhaps TRBD1 (6 bases). CDR1 and CDR2 (germline): MDHEN, SYDVKM. The CDR3 extends over 15 amino acids. Trimming pared 4 bases from V and 1 base from J, leaving 11 bases between. Based on the CDR3 plus reference TRBV28 and TRBJ1-3, the full variable domain is DVKVTQSSRYLVKRTGEKVFLECVQDMDHENMFWYRQDPGLGLRLIYFSYDVKMKEKGDIPEGYSVSREKKERFSLILESASTNQTSMYLCASSSGGRSGNTIYFGEGSWLTVV.

This chain links TRBV19 with TRBJ1-1; D remains ambiguous. Trimming left V 6 bases short and J 4 bases short, with 12 bases between. CDR3 length: 13 residues. Per germline, CDR1 LNHDA and CDR2 SQIVND (reference sequence). In nucleotides, the CDR3 is TGTGCCAGTAGATATCGGAGTGGCACTGAAGCTTTCTTT. It specifies CASRYRSGTEAFF.

The chain links TRBV7-3 to TRBJ2-7; 7 nucleotides line up with TRBD1. The CDR3 has 12 amino acids. CDR1 and CDR2 (germline): SGHTA, FQGTGA. The J segment lost 6 bases and the V segment lost 5 bases, leaving 4 bases of the junction unmatched. Here the CDR3 reads CASSLNRGEQYF. Here the CDR3 DNA reads TGTGCCAGCAGCCTAAACAGGGGCGAGCAGTACTTC.